The 18 T cell receptor beta chains in this list originate from one sample, sequenced in a study of T cells after posttransplantation cyclophosphamide (dated by TCRdb to the mid-2010s). The intended sense of this specimen's treatment or condition label: high-dose cyclophosphamide on days +3 and +4 as single-agent GVHD prophylaxis. Busulfan and fludarabine conditioning, a related or unrelated marrow graft, and cyclophosphamide on days +3 and +4 were given to PTCy patients. Library creation used the immunoSEQ multiplex PCR assay. The table comes from immuneACCESS by way of TCRdb, which keeps in-frame sequences with V and J called. Part of the clones is missing from these tables; in studies checked, under half for an unresolved V gene and the rest for unknown reasons. There are 6,500 to 9,500 clones in this sample, and none of them is a singleton. The top ten clonotypes cover 45% to 65% of the sample.

This specimen was PBMCs, taken after allogeneic stem cell transplant with posttransplant cyclophosphamide. Receptors originate from a male patient aged 45-60 years who received an allogeneic stem cell transplant from an unrelated donor, was CMV-positive, and had acute GVHD only. Following transplantation, T cells from the graft donor may be among those present.

This clone was seen ten or more times. The chain couples TRBV2 to TRBJ2-1; possible D gene TRBD2, 7 bases. CDR3 size: 13 residues. With 0 bases removed from V and 9 bases from J, the gap between germline ends came to 9 bases. The germline CDR1 and CDR2 sequences are SNHLY and FYNNEI. CDR3 sequence reads: CASSEAGGGEQFF. CDR3 DNA sequence: TGTGCCAGCAGTGAAGCAGGGGGGGGTGAGCAGTTCTTC.

This clone showed up many times. The chain carries TRBV6-1 and TRBJ1-4, with TRBD1 identical over 9 bases. CDR3 length: 13 amino acids. V lost 6 bases, J lost 12 bases, and 8 bases stayed unmatched. Per germline, CDR1 MNHNS and CDR2 SASEGT. CDR3 amino acids: CASSPTGGEELFF. The CDR3 nucleotides are TGTGCCAGCAGCCCTACAGGGGGCGAGGAACTGTTTTTT.

This clone was observed many times. V gene TRBV6-1 combines with J gene TRBJ2-2; weak D call: TRBD1 (6 bases). V dropped 2 bases and J dropped 4 bases, with 8 bases sitting between them. There are 14 residues in the CDR3. Germline V CDR1 and CDR2: MNHNS, SASEGT. The DNA for the CDR3 is TGTGCCAGCAGTGAAAACAGGGTCACCGGGGAGCTGTTTTTT. It is translated as CASSENRVTGELFF.

This clone came up many times. V usage is TRBV5-1 and J usage is TRBJ2-7; 10 bases align to TRBD1. Germline values: CDR1 SGHRS, CDR2 YFSETQ. V shed 4 bases, J shed 4 bases, and the junction held 8 bases outside the gene matches. The CDR3 extends over 15 amino acids. In DNA, the CDR3 is TGCGCCAGCAGCACCGGGACAGGGGTTAGGTACGAGCAGTACTTC. The encoded protein is CASSTGTGVRYEQYF.

This clone was detected many times. The chain couples TRBV29-1 to TRBJ2-7, with 8 bases aligning to TRBD2. Germline CDR1 is SQVTM and CDR2 is ANQGSEA. Losses at the gene ends were 4 bases for V and 0 bases for J; bases not matched to a gene: 11. The CDR3 has 16 residues. CDR3 sequence: CSVVAGHHTSSYEQYF. The CDR3 DNA is TGCAGCGTTGTAGCGGGACACCATACCAGCTCCTACGAGCAGTACTTC.

This clone showed up many times. This sequence joins TRBV18 and TRBJ2-6, with D unresolved. Trimming took 3 bases from V and 0 from J, leaving 12 bases between them. CDR3 size: 17 residues. Germline V lookup: CDR1 KGHSH, CDR2 LQKENI. The CDR3 sequence is CASSPSLLDSGANVLTF. The CDR3 DNA reads as TGTGCCAGCTCACCTAGCCTCCTTGACTCTGGGGCCAACGTCCTGACTTTC. The whole variable domain, filled in from reference TRBV18 and TRBJ2-6, reads NAGVMQNPRHLVRRRGQEARLRCSPMKGHSHVYWYRQLPEEGLKFMVYLQKENIIDESGMPKERFSAEFPKEGPSILRIQQVVRGDSAAYFCASSPSLLDSGANVLTFGAGSRLTVL.

The chain recombines TRBV18 with TRBJ1-5, with D possibly TRBD1 on 6 matching bases. This CDR3 is built from 15 residues. The V end lost 5 bases, the J end lost 4 bases, and 15 bases lay between the germline ends. From germline, CDR1 is KGHSH and CDR2 LQKENI. The CDR3 DNA sequence: TGTGCCAGCTCAGCAACAGGGTTAGCAAATCAGCCCCAGCATTTT. It encodes CASSATGLANQPQHF.

This clone appeared many times. V is TRBV2 and J is TRBJ2-1; the match to TRBD2 covers 11 bases. The junction had 18 bases not matched to a gene; V was cut back by 7 bases and J by 4 bases. Germline V gene sequence: CDR1 SNHLY, CDR2 FYNNEI. This CDR3 is built from 19 residues. The CDR3 sequence: CASNWASGGKRARYNEQFF. Here the CDR3 DNA reads TGTGCCAGCAACTGGGCTAGCGGGGGGAAACGGGCCCGATACAATGAGCAGTTCTTC.

This chain connects TRBV19 to TRBJ2-2, with 13 bases lining up with TRBD2. Per germline, CDR1 LNHDA and CDR2 SQIVND (reference sequence). Trimming removed 4 bases from V and 2 bases from J; junction bases left unmatched: 16. This CDR3 region has 21 residues. CDR3: CASSKGTPGLAGTQNTGELFF. CDR3 coding DNA: TGTGCCAGTAGTAAGGGGACTCCGGGACTAGCGGGGACACAAAACACCGGGGAGCTGTTTTTT.

This clone has more than one count but fewer than ten. The genes are TRBV19 and TRBJ2-5; 7 bases are shared with TRBD1. This CDR3 is 16 amino acids long. J lost 1 base, V lost 3 bases, and 8 bases had no gene match. Per the germline V gene, CDR1 is LNHDA and CDR2 is SQIVND (reference sequence). The CDR3 loop reads CASSIGSTGSQETQYF. CDR3 in DNA: TGTGCCAGTAGTATCGGCTCGACAGGGAGCCAAGAGACCCAGTACTTC.

This clone is termed large. The CDR3: CASSQSSDSNQPQHF. The CDR3 DNA reads TGCGCCAGCAGTCAATCATCAGATAGCAATCAGCCCCAGCATTTT. This chain connects TRBV23-1 to TRBJ1-5, with D unclear. TRBV23-1 is recorded as an ORF, its role being uncertain. The CDR3 runs 15 residues. V shed 0 bases and J shed 0 bases, with 6 bases lying between them.

This chain links TRBV19 with TRBJ2-2, with 9 positions matching TRBD2. The germline V gene has CDR1 LNHDA and CDR2 SQIVND (reference sequence). V was pared by 5 bases and J by 1 base, with 2 bases of the junction left unmatched. The CDR3 spans 15 residues. The CDR3 coding sequence is TGTGCCAGTAGTTTTAGCGGGGGGAACACCGGGGAGCTGTTTTTT. It translates to CASSFSGGNTGELFF.

This clone has ten or more counts. V and J are TRBV9 and TRBJ2-1; 7 positions match TRBD2. Germline V gene lookup returns CDR1 SGDLS and CDR2 YYNGEE. Unmatched junction bases numbered 16, after V lost 4 bases and J lost 6 bases. CDR3 length: 17 residues. The CDR3 region has the DNA TGTGCCAGCAGCCCTCACCTCAGCGGGGTCGCAGGCAATGAGCAGTTCTTC. It translates to CASSPHLSGVAGNEQFF. The variable domain in full, with the rest retrieved from reference TRBV9 and TRBJ2-1, is DSGVTQTPKHLITATGQRVTLRCSPRSGDLSVYWYQQSLDQGLQFLIQYYNGEERAKGNILERFSAQQFPDLHSELNLSSLELGDSALYFCASSPHLSGVAGNEQFFGPGTRLTVL.

This clone was seen repeatedly, ten times or more. The CDR3 region has the DNA TGCGCCAGCAGCTTGGACCCAGGGGTCAACTCCTACGAGCAGTACTTC. Translated, it gives CASSLDPGVNSYEQYF. The chain has TRBV5-1 and TRBJ2-7, with a weak D call TRBD1 (6 bases). There are 16 residues in the CDR3. Germline assignment: CDR1 SGHRS and CDR2 YFSETQ. Trimming stripped 0 bases from V and 0 bases from J, with 13 bases between.

This clone was seen at least ten times. The chain recombines TRBV28 with TRBJ2-5; D may be TRBD2 (6 bases). V was cut by 3 bases and J by 7 bases, with 18 bases left in between. CDR3 size: 15 residues. Per germline, CDR1 MDHEN and CDR2 SYDVKM. In DNA, the CDR3 is TGTGCCAGCAGTTTGACTTACGGAGCGGGTCTGACCCAGTACTTC. It translates to CASSLTYGAGLTQYF.

This clone was observed many times. V is TRBV30 and J is TRBJ2-1; TRBD2 matches 8 bases. V lost 0 bases, J lost 2 bases, and 3 bases stayed unmatched. Germline values: CDR1 GTSNPN, CDR2 SVGIG (reference sequence). The CDR3 contains 15 residues. CDR3 nucleotide sequence: TGTGCCTGGAGTGTACGGGGGGGAACCTACAATGAGCAGTTCTTC. Protein: CAWSVRGGTYNEQFF.

V usage is TRBV28 and J usage is TRBJ2-7; no clear D. There are 12 residues in the CDR3. Trimming left V 2 bases short and J 4 bases short, with 6 bases between. Germline CDR1 MDHEN, CDR2 SYDVKM. The CDR3, as DNA: TGTGCCAGCAGTTTAGTGGAGTACGAGCAGTACTTC. This encodes CASSLVEYEQYF.

The sample holds a few counts of this clone. The rearrangement uses TRBV4-1 and TRBJ2-2; perhaps TRBD1 as D (5 bases). Trimming removed 1 base from V and 3 bases from J, with 12 bases in between. The CDR3 sequence is 16 residues long. Germline-derived CDR1 and CDR2 are MGHRA and YSYEKL. The DNA of the CDR3 is TGCGCCAGCAGCCAAGTCTTGGACACACACACCGGGGAGCTGTTTTTT. Residues: CASSQVLDTHTGELFF.